The present T cell receptor (beta chain) was sequenced within a study of CD8 T cells in ankylosing spondylitis. Each CDR3 protein is one row after TCRdb ran MiXCR on the 5' RACE reads. The profile shows around 150,000 distinct CDR3 sequences, 15% to 20% of them singletons. Study-level findings and limits: Significantly higher representation of disease-linked clones was reported for matched ankylosing spondylitis synovial fluid. Disease-linked clones displayed a CD8+ phenotype and appeared relatively rarely in peripheral blood. Blood of patients with ankylosing spondylitis appeared to be characterized by a TCR beta motif of 8 or 9 highly homologous variants.

The CDR3 loop spans 16 amino acids. CDR1 SGHRS and CDR2 YFSETQ come from the germline V gene. A remark on this clonotype: Antigen: not known. Being one base from a much bigger clone, this may be a read error.

The TCR sequence derives from a male donor with ankylosing spondylitis or in good health (not recorded which). The chain employs TRBV5-1 and TRBJ2-2, with unresolved D. The specimen sequenced was blood, either unsorted or a sorted T cell fraction (not recorded which). This chain's CDR3 is CAISLASRDYTGELFF. DNA of the CDR3: TGCGCCATCAGCTTGGCTTCTAGGGATTACACCGGGGAGCTGTTTTTT. Looking up the rest from reference TRBV5-1 and TRBJ2-2 gives the full variable domain: KAGVTQTPRYLIKTRGQQVTLSCSPISGHRSVSWYQQTPGQGLQFLFEYFSETQRNKGNFPGRFSGRQFSNSRSEMNVSTLELGDSALYLCAISLASRDYTGELFFGEGSRLTVL.